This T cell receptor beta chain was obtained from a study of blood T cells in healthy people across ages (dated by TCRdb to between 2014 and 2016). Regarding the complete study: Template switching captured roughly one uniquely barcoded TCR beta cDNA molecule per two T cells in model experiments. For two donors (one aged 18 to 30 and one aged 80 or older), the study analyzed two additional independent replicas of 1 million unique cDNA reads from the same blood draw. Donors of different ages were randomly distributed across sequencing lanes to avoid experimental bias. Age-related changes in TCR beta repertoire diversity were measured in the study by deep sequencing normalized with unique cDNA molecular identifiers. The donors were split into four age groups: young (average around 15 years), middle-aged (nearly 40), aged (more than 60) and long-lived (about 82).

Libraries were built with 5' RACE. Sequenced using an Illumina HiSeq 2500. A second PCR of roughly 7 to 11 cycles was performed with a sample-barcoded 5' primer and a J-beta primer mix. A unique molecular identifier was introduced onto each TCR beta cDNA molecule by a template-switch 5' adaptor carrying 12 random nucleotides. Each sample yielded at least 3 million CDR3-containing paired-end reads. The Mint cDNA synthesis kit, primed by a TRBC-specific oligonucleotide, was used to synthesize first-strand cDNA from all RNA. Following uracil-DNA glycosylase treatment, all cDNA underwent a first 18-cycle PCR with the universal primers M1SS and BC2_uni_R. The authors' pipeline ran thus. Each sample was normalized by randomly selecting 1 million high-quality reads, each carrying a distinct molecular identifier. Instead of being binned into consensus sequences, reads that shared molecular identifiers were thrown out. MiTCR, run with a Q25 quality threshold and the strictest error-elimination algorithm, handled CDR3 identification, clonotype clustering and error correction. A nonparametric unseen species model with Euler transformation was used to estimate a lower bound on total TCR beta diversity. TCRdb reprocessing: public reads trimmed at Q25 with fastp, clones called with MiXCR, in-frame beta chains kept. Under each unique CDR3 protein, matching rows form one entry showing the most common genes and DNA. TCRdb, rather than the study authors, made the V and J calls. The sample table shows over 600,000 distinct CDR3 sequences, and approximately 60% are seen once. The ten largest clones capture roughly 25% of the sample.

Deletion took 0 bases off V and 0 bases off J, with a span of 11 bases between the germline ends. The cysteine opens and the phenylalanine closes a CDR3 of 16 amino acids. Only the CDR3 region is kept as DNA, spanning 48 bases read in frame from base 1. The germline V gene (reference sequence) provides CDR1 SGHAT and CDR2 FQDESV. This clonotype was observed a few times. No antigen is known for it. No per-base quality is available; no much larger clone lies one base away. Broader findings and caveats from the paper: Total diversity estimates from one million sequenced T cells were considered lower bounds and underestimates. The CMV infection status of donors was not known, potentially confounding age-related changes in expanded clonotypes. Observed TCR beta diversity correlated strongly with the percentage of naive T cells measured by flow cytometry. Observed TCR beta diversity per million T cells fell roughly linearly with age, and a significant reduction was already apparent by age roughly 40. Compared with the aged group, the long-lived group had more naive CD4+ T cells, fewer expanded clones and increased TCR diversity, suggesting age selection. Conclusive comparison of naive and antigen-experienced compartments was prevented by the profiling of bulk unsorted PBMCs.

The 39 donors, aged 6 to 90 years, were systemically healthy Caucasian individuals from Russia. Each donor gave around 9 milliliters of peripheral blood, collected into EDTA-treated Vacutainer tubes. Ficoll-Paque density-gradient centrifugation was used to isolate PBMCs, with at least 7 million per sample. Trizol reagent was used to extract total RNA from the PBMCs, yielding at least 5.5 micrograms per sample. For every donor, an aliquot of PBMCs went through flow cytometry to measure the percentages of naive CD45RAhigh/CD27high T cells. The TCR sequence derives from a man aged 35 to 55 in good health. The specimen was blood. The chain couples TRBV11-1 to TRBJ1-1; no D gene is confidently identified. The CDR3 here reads CASSLARPPLNTEAFF. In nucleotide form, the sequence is TGTGCCAGCAGCTTAGCCCGTCCACCCTTGAACACTGAAGCTTTCTTT.